This is a list of T cell receptor beta chains from one sample in a study of type 1 regulatory T cells. These receptors are not linked to any known antigen. TCRdb re-called the reads with MiXCR, one entry per CDR3 protein. Of tens of thousands of distinct CDR3 sequences listed, 12% were seen once; the top ten hold 6.5% to 9%. The sequenced sample was cultured non-Tr1 T cells, either the whole culture or a sorted T cell fraction (not recorded which). These TCRs come from a human donor in good health. The CDR3 runs from the conserved cysteine through the conserved F or W. Each record gives: CDR3 DNA, CDR3 protein, J gene, V gene, clone size, CDR3 length, D gene. The D gene is left open where the match is weak. For some rows the clone size is stated as once, few or many, or as a class when expanded; others skip it.

CDR3nt: TGTGCCATCAGTGAGGGACAGGGAACGGTTGGCACTGAAGCTTTCTTT; CDR3aa: CAISEGQGTVGTEAFF; j_gene: TRBJ1-1; v_gene: TRBV10-3; abundance: many; len: 16; d_gene: TRBD1
CDR3nt: TGCGCCAGCAGCTCAAACAGGGGGTCGATAGATACGCAGTATTTT; CDR3aa: CASSSNRGSIDTQYF; j_gene: TRBJ2-3; v_gene: TRBV5-1; abundance: many; len: 15; d_gene: TRBD1
CDR3nt: TGTGCCTGGAGTAGCGGGAGAGCAGATACGCAGTATTTT; CDR3aa: CAWSSGRADTQYF; j_gene: TRBJ2-3; v_gene: TRBV30; abundance: .; len: 13; d_gene: TRBD2
CDR3nt: TGTGCCAGTATGAAGCGGGAGGGCCAAGAGACCCAGTACTTC; CDR3aa: CASMKREGQETQYF; j_gene: TRBJ2-5; v_gene: TRBV2; abundance: few; len: 14; d_gene: TRBD2
CDR3nt: TGTGCCAGCAGCAGTCCTAGCGGTCCGGGTGAGCAGTACTTC; CDR3aa: CASSSPSGPGEQYF; j_gene: TRBJ2-7; v_gene: TRBV5-4; abundance: few; len: 14; d_gene: TRBD2
CDR3nt: TGTGCCAGCAGTCTAATTTGGGCCGGGGAGCTGTTTTTT; CDR3aa: CASSLIWAGELFF; j_gene: TRBJ2-2; v_gene: TRBV6-5; abundance: many; len: 13; d_gene: .
CDR3nt: TGTGCCAGCAGCCAGAGGCCAGGGACGCCCGGGTGGAATGAGCAGTTCTTC; CDR3aa: CASSQRPGTPGWNEQFF; j_gene: TRBJ2-1; v_gene: TRBV14; abundance: few; len: 17; d_gene: .
CDR3nt: TGTGCCAGCAGCTTAAACGCGGACAATGAGCAGTTCTTC; CDR3aa: CASSLNADNEQFF; j_gene: TRBJ2-1; v_gene: TRBV7-3; abundance: few; len: 13; d_gene: .
CDR3nt: TGTGCCAGCAGCCCCACTAGTGGTTTACAACAAGCTTTCTTT; CDR3aa: CASSPTSGLQQAFF; j_gene: TRBJ1-1; v_gene: TRBV7-6; abundance: many; len: 14; d_gene: .
CDR3nt: TGCAGTTTATCCCCCATACTAGCGGAAAGCACAGATACGCAGTATTTT; CDR3aa: CSLSPILAESTDTQYF; j_gene: TRBJ2-3; v_gene: TRBV20-1; abundance: many; len: 16; d_gene: TRBD2
CDR3nt: TGTGCCTGTTCCCGGGACAGGGTTGAATCGGCTGAAGCTTTCTTT; CDR3aa: CACSRDRVESAEAFF; j_gene: TRBJ1-1; v_gene: TRBV30; abundance: .; len: 15; d_gene: TRBD1
CDR3nt: TGCGCCAGCAGCTTCCAGCGGGGGCTCGAGGAGCAGTTCTTC; CDR3aa: CASSFQRGLEEQFF; j_gene: TRBJ2-1; v_gene: TRBV5-1; abundance: medium-sized; len: 14; d_gene: TRBD2
CDR3nt: TGTGCCAGCTCACCACCGACGAGGGAGACCCAGTACTTC; CDR3aa: CASSPPTRETQYF; j_gene: TRBJ2-5; v_gene: TRBV18; abundance: many; len: 13; d_gene: .
CDR3nt: TGCAGTGCCCTTAACCCACCGCCTGCAGAGGCTTTCTTT; CDR3aa: CSALNPPPAEAFF; j_gene: TRBJ1-1; v_gene: TRBV20-1; abundance: many; len: 13; d_gene: .
CDR3nt: TGCAGCGTTAAGCTAGCGGGATTCAATGAGCAGTTCTTC; CDR3aa: CSVKLAGFNEQFF; j_gene: TRBJ2-1; v_gene: TRBV29-1; abundance: few; len: 13; d_gene: TRBD2
CDR3nt: TGTGCCAGCAGGGACCACACTGAAGCTTTCTTT; CDR3aa: CASRDHTEAFF; j_gene: TRBJ1-1; v_gene: TRBV6-5; abundance: many; len: 11; d_gene: .
CDR3nt: TGCAGTGCTACGACAGGGAACTACTATGGCTACACCTTC; CDR3aa: CSATTGNYYGYTF; j_gene: TRBJ1-2; v_gene: TRBV20-1; abundance: few; len: 13; d_gene: TRBD1
CDR3nt: TGTGCCAGCAGCCCCCTCGCAAGGTTTGGGGGGACAGGGGGAATTGGATACACTGAAGCTTTCTTT; CDR3aa: CASSPLARFGGTGGIGYTEAFF; j_gene: TRBJ1-1; v_gene: TRBV14; abundance: many; len: 22; d_gene: TRBD1
CDR3nt: TGTGCCAGCAGCGTAGACGGAGCTAACTATGGCTACACCTTC; CDR3aa: CASSVDGANYGYTF; j_gene: TRBJ1-2; v_gene: TRBV9; abundance: many; len: 14; d_gene: .